The text below deals with one T cell receptor beta chain. This specimen belongs to a study of long-term antiretroviral therapy in people with HIV. Assay version v3.0 of immunoSEQ was used, and it was run at survey level. TCRdb keeps only in-frame clones here, not all; method: immunoSEQ multiplex PCR. In the table there are roughly 18,000 clones, about three quarters of which are singletons. The CDR3 is 12 amino acids. Germline values: CDR1 MGHRA, CDR2 YSYEKL. V was clipped by 4 bases and J by 1 base, with 5 bases between them. The sequence derives from a woman aged 30 to 39 with HIV. The sample consisted of unsorted PBMCs, taken 2.9 years after starting antiretroviral therapy. The V and J genes are TRBV4-1 and TRBJ2-7; D gene ambiguous. CDR3 in amino acids: CASSPGSYEQYF. CDR3 coding DNA: TGCGCCAGCAGCCCCGGATCCTACGAGCAGTACTTC.